This is a list of T cell receptor beta chains from one sample in a study of blood T cell repertoires in COVID-19. Profiled with immunoSEQ multiplex PCR; TCRdb holds only in-frame clones, not every one. This sample has approximately 45,000 clones, with 87% found just once. The specimen was peripheral blood. Source of these receptors: a human donor in a cohort sampled during active COVID-19. CDR3s include the opening cysteine and the closing phenylalanine or tryptophan. The D gene is left open where the match is weak. Clone size appears in some rows only: once, few, many, or a class for an expanded clone.

d_call j_call v_call clone_size cdr3_nt cdr3_aa
. TRBJ2-3 TRBV7-9 . TGTGCCAGCAGCTTTGACACGCTTATTAGCACAGATACGCAGTATTTT CASSFDTLISTDTQYF
. TRBJ1-1 TRBV9 . TGTGCCAGCAGCGTCACGGACAGCCGAGGCGGAGCTTTCTTT CASSVTDSRGGAFF
. TRBJ1-2 TRBV7-9 few TGTGCCAGCAGCTCGGCCCAGGGTGACTACACCTTC CASSSAQGDYTF
TRBD1 TRBJ1-5 TRBV18 . TGTGCCAGCTCACCCGCGACAGGGGTTGGCAATCAGCCCCAGCATTTT CASSPATGVGNQPQHF
. TRBJ1-6 TRBV28 once TGTGCCAGCAGTTTAAAGTTCCGACAGACTAGCTCCTATAATTCACCCCTCCACTTT CASSLKFRQTSSYNSPLHF
. TRBJ2-1 TRBV13 once TGTGCCAGCAGCTTAGGACAGGGAGGGTCCTACAATGAGCAGTTCTTC CASSLGQGGSYNEQFF
TRBD1 TRBJ1-5 TRBV19 . TGTGCCAGTAGCCGGGAAGGGACAGGGAGCAATCAGCCCCAGCATTTT CASSREGTGSNQPQHF
TRBD1 TRBJ1-1 TRBV6-6 few TGTGCCAGCAGCCCGACAGGGGGCAATACTGAAGCTTTCTTT CASSPTGGNTEAFF
TRBD1 TRBJ2-7 TRBV5-1 once TGCGCCAGCAGCTTGGACAGGGGATACGAGCAGTACTTC CASSLDRGYEQYF
. TRBJ2-3 TRBV7-8 . TGTGCCAGCAGCTCCCTAGCTTTGGAGACAGATACGCAGTATTTT CASSSLALETDTQYF
. TRBJ1-2 TRBV2 . TGTGCCTCGAGTGTGTCGAACTATGGCTACACCTTC CASSVSNYGYTF
. TRBJ2-3 TRBV7-2 . TGTGCCAGCAGCTTCTCTCCCGGGGCAGATACGCAGTATTTT CASSFSPGADTQYF
. TRBJ2-5 TRBV18 . TGTGCCAGCTCACCACGCTTACAGGATCAAGAGACCCAGTACTTC CASSPRLQDQETQYF
. TRBJ2-7 TRBV19 . TGTGCCAGTAAGGAGGGAGGACGGTACGAGCAGTACTTC CASKEGGRYEQYF
. TRBJ2-7 TRBV3-1/TRBV3-2 . TGTGCCAGCAGCCCTCCGGTAGCTAGGCCCTACGAGCAGTACTTC CASSPPVARPYEQYF
TRBD2 TRBJ2-5 TRBV7-2 . TGTGCCAGCAGCCAAGCGGGAGTTCGGGAGACCCAGTACTTC CASSQAGVRETQYF
. TRBJ2-1 TRBV15 . TGTGCCATATCGAGCTCGGGCTACAATGAGCAGTTCTTC CAISSSGYNEQFF
TRBD2 TRBJ2-3 TRBV6-4 . TGTGCCAGCAGTGACTCCGGGACTAGCACAGCGCAGTATTTT CASSDSGTSTAQYF
. TRBJ2-5 TRBV5-1 . TGCGCCAGCAGCTTGGCCGGGTACCAAGAGACCCAGTACTTC CASSLAGYQETQYF
TRBD1 TRBJ1-3 TRBV11-2 . TGTGCCAGCAGCTTCGGACAGGGAACAGGAAACACCATATATTTT CASSFGQGTGNTIYF
. TRBJ2-3 TRBV11-3 once TGTGCCAGCAGCCCAGGTCGGAGCGGGGATACGCAGTATTTT CASSPGRSGDTQYF
TRBD2 TRBJ2-5 TRBV5-6 . TGTGCCAGCAGCCCGGCTCGCGGGAGGCCTCGGGAGACCCAGTACTTC CASSPARGRPRETQYF
. TRBJ2-1 TRBV28 . TGTGCCAGCAGTTTGGTAGCGAACGAGCAGTTCTTC CASSLVANEQFF
. TRBJ2-5 TRBV29-1 . TGCAGCGTTCTACAGAGTCAAATGACCCAGTACTTC CSVLQSQMTQYF
TRBD2 TRBJ2-3 TRBV4-1 . TGCGCCAGCAGCCAAGATCCTAGCGGGAGTGCAGATACGCAGTATTTT CASSQDPSGSADTQYF
TRBD1 TRBJ2-6 TRBV27 . TGTGCCAGCAGTTCAGTCTACAGGGGGCGCGGGGCCAACGTCCTGACTTTC CASSSVYRGRGANVLTF
. TRBJ1-1 TRBV21-1 once TGTGCCAGCAGTGTCAAGGGGCCGACCTACACTGAAGCTTTCTTT CASSVKGPTYTEAFF